The sequence of this TCR beta chain was determined in a study of CD8 T cells in ankylosing spondylitis. TCRdb reprocessed the 5' RACE reads with MiXCR, giving one entry per CDR3 protein. The table lists hundreds of thousands of distinct CDR3 sequences, roughly a tenth of them singletons. The germline V gene has CDR1 SEHNR and CDR2 FQNEAQ (reference sequence). J gave up 2 bases and V 3 bases, and 6 bases lay outside the gene matches. CDR3 length: 15 residues. This clonotype was seen ten or more times. Sequencing used blood, either unsorted or a sorted T cell fraction (not recorded which). The V call is TRBV7-9, the J call TRBJ2-5; 7 nucleotides align to TRBD1. The source of this sequence is a male donor with ankylosing spondylitis or in good health (not recorded which). CDR3 sequence: CASSLRETGQETQYF. Written as DNA, the CDR3 is TGTGCCAGCAGCTTGAGGGAGACAGGGCAAGAGACCCAGTACTTC.